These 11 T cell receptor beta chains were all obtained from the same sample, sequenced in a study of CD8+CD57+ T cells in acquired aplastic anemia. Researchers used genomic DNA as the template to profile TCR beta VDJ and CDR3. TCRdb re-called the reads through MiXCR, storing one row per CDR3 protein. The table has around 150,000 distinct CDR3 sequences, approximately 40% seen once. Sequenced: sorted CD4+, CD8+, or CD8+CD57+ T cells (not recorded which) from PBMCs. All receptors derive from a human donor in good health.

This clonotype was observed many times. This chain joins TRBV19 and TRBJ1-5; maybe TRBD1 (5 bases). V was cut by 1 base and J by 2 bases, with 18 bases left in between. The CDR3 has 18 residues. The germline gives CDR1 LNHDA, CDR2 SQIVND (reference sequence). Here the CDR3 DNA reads TGTGCCAGTAGTATAGGTCCCTTTCAAAGGGGTGGCAATCAGCCCCAGCATTTT. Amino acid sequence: CASSIGPFQRGGNQPQHF.

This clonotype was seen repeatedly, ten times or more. CDR3 amino acids: CASSPPRGLAYEQYF. The DNA for the CDR3 is TGTGCCAGCAGCCCCCCCAGGGGACTAGCCTACGAGCAGTACTTC. The chain has TRBV7-2 and TRBJ2-7; TRBD2 agrees at 8 bases. J was trimmed by 2 bases and V by 5 bases; bases with no gene match: 8. Germline CDR1 SGHTA, CDR2 FQGNSA. The CDR3 extends over 15 amino acids.

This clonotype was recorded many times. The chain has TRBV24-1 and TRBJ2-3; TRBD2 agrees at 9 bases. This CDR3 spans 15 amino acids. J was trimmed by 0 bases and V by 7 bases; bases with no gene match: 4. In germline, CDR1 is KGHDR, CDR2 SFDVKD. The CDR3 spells CATSLSGGSTDTQYF. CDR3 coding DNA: TGTGCCACCAGCCTTAGCGGGGGAAGCACAGATACGCAGTATTTT.

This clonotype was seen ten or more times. CDR3 in amino acids: CASSQQGIAYEQYF. Written as DNA, the CDR3 is TGTGCCAGCAGCCAACAGGGAATTGCCTACGAGCAGTACTTC. This chain uses TRBV3-1 with TRBJ2-7; tentatively, D is TRBD1 (5 bases). In germline, CDR1 is LGHDT, CDR2 YNNKEL (reference sequence). Trimming removed 2 bases at V and 2 bases at J, with 10 bases between. This CDR3 is built from 14 residues.

CDR3 DNA: TGTGCCAGCGGTGGCGGAGAGCAGTTCTTC. It translates to CASGGGEQFF. This chain links TRBV2 with TRBJ2-1; D ambiguous. The germline V gene has CDR1 SNHLY and CDR2 FYNNEI. The CDR3 runs 10 residues. Deletions cut 8 bases from V and 10 bases from J, with 9 bases between.

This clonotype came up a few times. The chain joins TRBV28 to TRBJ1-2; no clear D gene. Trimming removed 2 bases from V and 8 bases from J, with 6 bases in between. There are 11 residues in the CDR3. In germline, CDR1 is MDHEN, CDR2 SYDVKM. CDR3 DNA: TGTGCCAGCAGTTTAGAAGGCGGCTACACCTTC. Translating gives CASSLEGGYTF.

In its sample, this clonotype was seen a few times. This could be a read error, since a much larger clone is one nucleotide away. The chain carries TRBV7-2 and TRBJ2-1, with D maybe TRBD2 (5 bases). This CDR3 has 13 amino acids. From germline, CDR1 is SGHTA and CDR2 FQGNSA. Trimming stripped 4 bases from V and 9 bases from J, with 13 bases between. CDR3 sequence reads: CASSYYGVTEQFF. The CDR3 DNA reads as TGTGCCAGCAGCTACTACGGGGTGACTGAGCAGTTCTTC.

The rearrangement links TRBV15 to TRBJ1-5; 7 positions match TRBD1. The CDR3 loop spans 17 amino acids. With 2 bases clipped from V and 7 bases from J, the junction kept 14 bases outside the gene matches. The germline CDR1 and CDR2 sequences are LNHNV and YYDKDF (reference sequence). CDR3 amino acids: CATSRTVDRVGEQPQHF. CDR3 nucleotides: TGTGCCACCAGCAGAACAGTCGACAGGGTCGGTGAACAGCCCCAGCATTTT.

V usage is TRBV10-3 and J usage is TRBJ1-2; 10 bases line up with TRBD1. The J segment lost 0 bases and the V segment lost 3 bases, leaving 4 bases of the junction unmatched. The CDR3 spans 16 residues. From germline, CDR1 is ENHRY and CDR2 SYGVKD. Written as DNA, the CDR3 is TGTGCCATCAGTGACCCGACAGGGGGCGCTAACTATGGCTACACCTTC. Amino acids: CAISDPTGGANYGYTF.

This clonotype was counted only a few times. CDR3 region: CASSLGLQPLHF. The CDR3 bases are TGTGCCAGCAGCTTAGGACTTCAGCCCCTCCACTTT. V is TRBV7-9 and J is TRBJ1-6, with D unresolved. The CDR3 has 12 amino acids. Per the germline V gene, CDR1 is SEHNR and CDR2 is FQNEAQ (reference sequence). V gave up 1 base and J gave up 13 bases, with 8 bases separating them.

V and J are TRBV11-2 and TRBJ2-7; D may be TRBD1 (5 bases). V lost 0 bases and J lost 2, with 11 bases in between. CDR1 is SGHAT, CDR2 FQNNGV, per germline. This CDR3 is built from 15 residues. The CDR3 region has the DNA TGTGCCAGCAGCTTAGAAGCAGGGCTAGCCTACGAGCAGTACTTC. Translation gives CASSLEAGLAYEQYF.